This T cell receptor (beta chain) comes out of a study of blood T cell repertoires in COVID-19. The overall study: The United States, Italy and Spain supplied acute and convalescent COVID-19 samples. The analysed material was cDNA or gDNA that came from T cells, B-cell-depleted T cells, or PBMCs.

There are 14 residues in the CDR3. Trimming cost V 2 bases and J 0 bases, with 7 bases left between them. Germline-derived CDR1 and CDR2 are MDHEN and SYDVKM. As regards this clone: Additional DNA sequences in this sample encode the identical CDR3.

Original analysis: By means of reference gene primer amplification, nucleated cell counts were estimated. Method: immunoSEQ multiplex PCR; TCRdb's copy keeps in-frame clones and lacks some. V and J calls and clone size are given by that table; D and trimming were obtained from the DNA. The table has around 300,000 clones, approximately 84% seen once; the top ten hold approximately 2%. The rearrangement uses TRBV28 and TRBJ1-1, with D maybe TRBD1 (6 bases). Sequencing was done on a sample of peripheral blood. This clonotype was sampled from a woman in her twenties or thirties who had recovered from COVID-19. Here the CDR3 reads CASSLGTLNTEAFF. The DNA for the CDR3 is TGTGCCAGCAGTTTAGGGACACTGAACACTGAAGCTTTCTTT.